The clone carrying this T cell receptor beta chain was seen a handful of times. Per the study methods: The authors estimated nucleated cell counts from reference gene primer amplification. Some clones are missing from TCRdb's copy, which holds only in-frame ones; the method was immunoSEQ multiplex PCR. V, J and clone size derive from that table, while D and trimming were established from the DNA sequence. The table records under 250,000 clones, 75% to 85% of them present only once. Germline V gives CDR1 LNHDA, CDR2 SQIVND (reference sequence). V dropped 7 bases and J dropped 2; count of bases not matched to a gene: 6. This CDR3 is built from 14 residues. The sample belongs to a study of blood T cell repertoires in COVID-19. As for the study in general: Donors in the United States, Italy and Spain gave samples during acute or convalescent COVID-19. PBMCs, B-cell-depleted T cells, or T cells were the source of the cDNA or gDNA that made up the material.

The chain recombines TRBV19 with TRBJ2-3; the match to TRBD1 covers 7 bases. The receptor comes from a woman in her seventies with acute or convalescent COVID-19. Sequencing was done on a sample of peripheral blood. CDR3 in DNA: TGTGCCAGTACCCAGACAGGGATCACAGATACGCAGTATTTT. As protein: CASTQTGITDTQYF.